This TCR beta chain came from a study of cytomegalovirus exposure and HLA in healthy donors. Whole-study findings and limits: Fewer N-insertions than the roughly 670-donor mean were reportedly shown by an Asian-associated ancestry cluster in a later analysis. Later genetic work tied a missense DCLRE1C variant to beta-chain V and J trimming. Follow-up analysis found HLA locus-dependent TCR association rates, highest for DRB1 and lowest for HLA-C. The study put 150 to 200 TCR beta chains on its list as cytomegalovirus-associated.

The CDR3 has 15 residues. CDR1 LGHNA and CDR2 YSLEER come from the germline V gene. Trimming pared 0 bases from V and 5 bases from J, leaving 12 bases between. The PCR had 60 Vbeta and 13 Jbeta primers. Using immunoSEQ multiplex PCR, the repertoire was profiled, and TCRdb retains in-frame clones only, with some absent. The sample has 100,000 to 150,000 clones, 80% to 85% seen once. The table lists this clone with a few counts. Its antigen is undetermined. Sequences were obtained from PBMCs. This receptor was obtained from a woman aged 40 to 50 in good health and CMV-seronegative. The chain links TRBV4-3 to TRBJ2-3; tentatively, D is TRBD2 (5 bases). Here the CDR3 DNA reads TGCGCCAGCAGCCAAGATACGTTCGGGGAAGATACGCAGTATTTT. Protein: CASSQDTFGEDTQYF.